This is a list of T cell receptor beta chains from one sample in a study of monozygotic twins with inflammatory bowel disease. TCRdb reanalyzed the 5' RACE reads, giving one entry per CDR3 protein sequence and no DNA. This table holds roughly 100,000 distinct CDR3 sequences. The sequenced material came from blood. Receptors were obtained from a human donor with ulcerative colitis or Crohn's disease, or a healthy co-twin of an affected twin (not recorded which). CDR3s include the opening cysteine and the closing phenylalanine or tryptophan. Clone size is stated in some rows and not others, as once, few, many or a class when expanded.

clone_size j_call v_call cdr3_aa
. TRBJ1-1 TRBV7-3 CASSPAGGMGTEAFF
. TRBJ1-2 TRBV18 CASSPPRGGYGYTF
. TRBJ1-4 TRBV7-2 CASRSPVRGGGGEKLFF
. TRBJ1-5 TRBV5-1 CASSPGQGIWNSNQPQHF
. TRBJ2-1 TRBV4-2 CASSPGTSGRSPAYNEQFF
. TRBJ2-5 TRBV9 CASSARVLETQYF
. TRBJ2-2 TRBV12-3/TRBV12-4 CASSLVRGRTGELFF
. TRBJ2-7 TRBV5-1 CASSRGQVSYEQYF
. TRBJ1-2 TRBV7-2 CASSGDVYGYTF
. TRBJ2-5 TRBV5-1 CASSWGQGNQETQYF
. TRBJ2-5 TRBV27 CASWGTSGEETQYF
. TRBJ2-5 TRBV12-3/TRBV12-4 CASSFRGQGETQYF
. TRBJ2-7 TRBV27 CASSSGLAGIYEQYF
. TRBJ2-3 TRBV29-1 CSARQGIKDTQYF
. TRBJ2-1 TRBV7-3 CASSLSGPGPYNKQFF
. TRBJ1-4 TRBV20-1 CSATNNEKLFF
. TRBJ1-4 TRBV15 CATKEFGTGLELFF
. TRBJ2-7 TRBV13 CASSAQGSSYEQYF
. TRBJ2-7 TRBV28 CASRLSTYEQYF
. TRBJ2-7 TRBV30 CAWSPGGNEQYF
. TRBJ1-5 TRBV20-1 CSARDSWGGNQPQHF
medium-sized TRBJ2-7 TRBV15 CATSRETGFTYEQYF